This TCR beta chain was sequenced during a study of T cells in Graves' hyperthyroidism and ophthalmopathy. There are a few counts of this clonotype. RNA transcripts provided the source from which TCR beta CDR3 regions were amplified. First-round RT-PCR targeting the TCR CDR3 was performed with the HTBI primer set. TCRdb independently ran MiXCR on the multiplex PCR reads; one entry per CDR3 protein. The sample lists under 450,000 distinct CDR3 sequences, 15% to 19% seen once, with 13% to 15% in the top ten. The CDR3 has 15 residues. The V segment lost 2 bases and the J segment 8 bases; nucleotides outside the gene matches: 6. The germline CDR1 and CDR2 sequences are WNHNN and SYGVQD (reference sequence). Extraction of PBMCs used about 9.2 ml of fresh peripheral blood.

This TCR was sampled from a woman aged 18-35 years with Graves' hyperthyroidism. The chain links TRBV10-1 to TRBJ2-1; 10 bases are a match to TRBD2. What was sequenced was blood. DNA of the CDR3: TGCGCCAGCAGTGAGGTGTCTAGCGGGAGCGATGAGCAGTTCTTC. It yields the protein CASSEVSSGSDEQFF.